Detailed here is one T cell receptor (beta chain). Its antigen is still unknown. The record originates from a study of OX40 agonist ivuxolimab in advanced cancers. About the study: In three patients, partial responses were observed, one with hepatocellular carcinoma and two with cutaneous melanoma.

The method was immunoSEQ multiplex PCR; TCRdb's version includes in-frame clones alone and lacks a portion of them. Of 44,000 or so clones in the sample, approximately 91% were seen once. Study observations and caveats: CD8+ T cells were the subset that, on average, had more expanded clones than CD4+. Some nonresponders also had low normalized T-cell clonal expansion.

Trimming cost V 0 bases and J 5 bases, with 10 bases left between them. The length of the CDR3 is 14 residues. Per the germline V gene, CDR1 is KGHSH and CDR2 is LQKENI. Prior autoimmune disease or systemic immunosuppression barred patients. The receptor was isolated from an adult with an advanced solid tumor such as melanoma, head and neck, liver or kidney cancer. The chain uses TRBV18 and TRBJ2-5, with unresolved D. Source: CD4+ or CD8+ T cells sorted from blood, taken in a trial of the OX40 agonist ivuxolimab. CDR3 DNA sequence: TGTGCCAGCTCACCACCGGGAACTCCGGAGACCCAGTACTTC. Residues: CASSPPGTPETQYF. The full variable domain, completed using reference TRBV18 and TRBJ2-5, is NAGVMQNPRHLVRRRGQEARLRCSPMKGHSHVYWYRQLPEEGLKFMVYLQKENIIDESGMPKERFSAEFPKEGPSILRIQQVVRGDSAAYFCASSPPGTPETQYFGPGTRLLVL.